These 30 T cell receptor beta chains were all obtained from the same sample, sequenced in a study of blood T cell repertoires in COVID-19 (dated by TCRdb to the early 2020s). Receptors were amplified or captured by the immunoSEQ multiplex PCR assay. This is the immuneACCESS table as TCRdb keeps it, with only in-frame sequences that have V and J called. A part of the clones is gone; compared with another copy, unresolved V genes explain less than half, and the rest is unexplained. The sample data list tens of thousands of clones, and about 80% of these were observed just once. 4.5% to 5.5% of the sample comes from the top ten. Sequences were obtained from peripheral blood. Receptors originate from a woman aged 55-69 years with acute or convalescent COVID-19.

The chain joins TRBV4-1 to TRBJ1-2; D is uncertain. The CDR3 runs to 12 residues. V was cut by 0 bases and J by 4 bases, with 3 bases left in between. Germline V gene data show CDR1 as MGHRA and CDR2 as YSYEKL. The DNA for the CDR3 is TGCGCCAGCAGCCAAGATAGCTATGGCTACACCTTC. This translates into CASSQDSYGYTF.

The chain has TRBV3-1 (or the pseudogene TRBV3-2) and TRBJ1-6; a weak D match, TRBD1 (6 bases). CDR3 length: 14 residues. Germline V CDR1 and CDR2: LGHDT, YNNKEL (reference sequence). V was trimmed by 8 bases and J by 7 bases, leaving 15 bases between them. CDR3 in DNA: TGTGCCAGCGGACCAGGGGTTGAAAATTCACCCCTCCACTTT. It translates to CASGPGVENSPLHF.

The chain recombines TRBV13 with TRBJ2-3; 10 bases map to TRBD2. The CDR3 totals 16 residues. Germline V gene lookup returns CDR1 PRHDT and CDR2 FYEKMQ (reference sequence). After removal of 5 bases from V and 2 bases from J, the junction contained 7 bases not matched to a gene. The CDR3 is CASSTSGTSDTDTQYF. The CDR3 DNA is TGTGCCAGCAGCACATCCGGGACTAGCGACACAGATACGCAGTATTTT.

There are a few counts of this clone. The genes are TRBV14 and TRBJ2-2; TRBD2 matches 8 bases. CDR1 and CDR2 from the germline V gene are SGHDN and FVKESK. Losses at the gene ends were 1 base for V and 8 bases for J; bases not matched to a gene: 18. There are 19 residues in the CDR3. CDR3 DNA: TGTGCCAGCAGCCAAGCGGAGAGGGTGGCGGGGGGCCCCAAGGGGGAGCTGTTTTTT. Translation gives CASSQAERVAGGPKGELFF. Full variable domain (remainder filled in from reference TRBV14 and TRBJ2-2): EAGVTQFPSHSVIEKGQTVTLRCDPISGHDNLYWYRRVMGKEIKFLLHFVKESKQDESGMPNNRFLAERTGGTYSTLKVQPAELEDSGVYFCASSQAERVAGGPKGELFFGEGSRLTVL.

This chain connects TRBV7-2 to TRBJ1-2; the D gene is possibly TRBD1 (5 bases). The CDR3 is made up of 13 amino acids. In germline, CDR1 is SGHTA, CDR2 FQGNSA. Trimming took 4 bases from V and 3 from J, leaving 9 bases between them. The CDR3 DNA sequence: TGTGCCAGCAGCTCGGCAGGGTACTATGGCTACACCTTC. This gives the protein CASSSAGYYGYTF.

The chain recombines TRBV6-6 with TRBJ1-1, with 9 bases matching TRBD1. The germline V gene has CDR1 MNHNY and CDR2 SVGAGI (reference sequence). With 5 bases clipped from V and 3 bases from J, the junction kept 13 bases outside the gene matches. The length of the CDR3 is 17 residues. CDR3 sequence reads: CASSPGQGSEEYTEAFF. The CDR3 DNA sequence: TGTGCCAGCAGTCCGGGACAGGGCTCGGAAGAGTACACTGAAGCTTTCTTT.

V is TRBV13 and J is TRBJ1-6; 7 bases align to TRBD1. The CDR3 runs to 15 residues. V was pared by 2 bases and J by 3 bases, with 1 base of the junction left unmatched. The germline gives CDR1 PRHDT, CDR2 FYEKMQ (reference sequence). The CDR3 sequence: CASSLNRGYNSPLHF. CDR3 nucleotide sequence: TGTGCCAGCAGCTTAAACAGGGGCTATAATTCACCCCTCCACTTT.

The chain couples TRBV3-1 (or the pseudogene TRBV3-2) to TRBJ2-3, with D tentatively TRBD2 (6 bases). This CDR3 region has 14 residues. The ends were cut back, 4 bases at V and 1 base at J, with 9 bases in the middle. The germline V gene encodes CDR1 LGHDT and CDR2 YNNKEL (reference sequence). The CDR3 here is CASSPGGRTDTQYF. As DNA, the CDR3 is TGTGCCAGCAGCCCCGGGGGTCGCACAGATACGCAGTATTTT.

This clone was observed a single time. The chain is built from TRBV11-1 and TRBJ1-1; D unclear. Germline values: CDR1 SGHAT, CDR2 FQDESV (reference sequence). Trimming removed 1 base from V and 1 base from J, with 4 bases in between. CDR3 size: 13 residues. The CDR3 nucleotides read TGTGCCAGCAGCTTAGTCGGGAACACTGAAGCTTTCTTT. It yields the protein CASSLVGNTEAFF.

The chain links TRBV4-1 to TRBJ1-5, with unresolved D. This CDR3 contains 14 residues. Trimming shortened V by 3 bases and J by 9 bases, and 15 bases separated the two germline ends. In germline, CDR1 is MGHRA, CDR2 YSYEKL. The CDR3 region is CASSQAVASGPQHF. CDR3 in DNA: TGCGCCAGCAGCCAGGCAGTCGCTTCTGGGCCCCAGCATTTT.

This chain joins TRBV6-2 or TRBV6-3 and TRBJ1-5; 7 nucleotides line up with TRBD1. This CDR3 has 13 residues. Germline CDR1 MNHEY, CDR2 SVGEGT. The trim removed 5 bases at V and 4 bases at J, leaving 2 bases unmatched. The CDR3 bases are TGTGCCAGCAGTACCAGGGGGAATCAGCCCCAGCATTTT. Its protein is CASSTRGNQPQHF.

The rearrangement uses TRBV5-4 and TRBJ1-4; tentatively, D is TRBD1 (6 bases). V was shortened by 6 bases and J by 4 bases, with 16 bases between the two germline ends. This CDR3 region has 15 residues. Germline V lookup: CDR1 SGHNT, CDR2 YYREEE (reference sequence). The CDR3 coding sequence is TGTGCCAGCACCATAGGGGGGGCTCGTAATGAAAAACTGTTTTTT. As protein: CASTIGGARNEKLFF.

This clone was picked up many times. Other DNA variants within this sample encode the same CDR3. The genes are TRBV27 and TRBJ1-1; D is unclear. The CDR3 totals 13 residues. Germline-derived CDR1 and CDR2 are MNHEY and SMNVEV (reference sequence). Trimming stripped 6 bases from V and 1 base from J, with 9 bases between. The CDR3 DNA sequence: TGTGCCAGCAGCCCGACGGGGAACACTGAAGCTTTCTTT. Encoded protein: CASSPTGNTEAFF.

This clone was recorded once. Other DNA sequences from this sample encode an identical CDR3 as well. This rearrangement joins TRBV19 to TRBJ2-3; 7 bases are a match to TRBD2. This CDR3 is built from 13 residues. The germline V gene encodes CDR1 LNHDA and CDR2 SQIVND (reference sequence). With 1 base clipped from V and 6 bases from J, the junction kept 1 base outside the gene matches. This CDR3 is CASSIVGGDTQYF. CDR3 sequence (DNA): TGTGCCAGTAGTATAGTGGGGGGGGATACGCAGTATTTT.

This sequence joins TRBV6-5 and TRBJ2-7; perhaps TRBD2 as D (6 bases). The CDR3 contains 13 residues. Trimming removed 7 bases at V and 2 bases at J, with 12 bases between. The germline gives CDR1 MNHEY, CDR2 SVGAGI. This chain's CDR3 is CASTPQRAYEQYF. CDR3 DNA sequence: TGTGCCAGCACGCCACAGCGGGCCTACGAGCAGTACTTC.

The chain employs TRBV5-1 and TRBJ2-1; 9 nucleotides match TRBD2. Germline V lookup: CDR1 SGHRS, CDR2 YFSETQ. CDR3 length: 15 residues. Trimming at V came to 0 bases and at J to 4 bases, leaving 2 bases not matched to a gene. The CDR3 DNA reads TGCGCCAGCAGCTTGGTAGCGGGGGATTACAATGAGCAGTTCTTC. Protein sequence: CASSLVAGDYNEQFF.

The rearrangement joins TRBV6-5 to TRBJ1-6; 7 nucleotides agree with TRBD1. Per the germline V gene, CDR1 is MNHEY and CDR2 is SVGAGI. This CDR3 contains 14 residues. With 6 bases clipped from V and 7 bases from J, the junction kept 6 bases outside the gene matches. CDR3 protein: CASRVGQQNSPLHF. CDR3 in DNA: TGTGCCAGCAGGGTGGGACAGCAAAATTCACCCCTCCACTTT.

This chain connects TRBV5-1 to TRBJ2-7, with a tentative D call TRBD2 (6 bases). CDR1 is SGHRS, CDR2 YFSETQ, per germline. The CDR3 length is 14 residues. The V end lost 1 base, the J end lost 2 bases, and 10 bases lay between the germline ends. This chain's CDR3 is CASSLNSGTYEQYF. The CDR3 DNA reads TGCGCCAGCAGCTTGAATAGCGGAACCTACGAGCAGTACTTC.

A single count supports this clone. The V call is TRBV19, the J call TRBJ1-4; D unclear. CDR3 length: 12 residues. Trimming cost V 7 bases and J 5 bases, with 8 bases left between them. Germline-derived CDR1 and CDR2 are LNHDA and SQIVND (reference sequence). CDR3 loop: CASIAPNEKLFF. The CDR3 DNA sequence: TGTGCCAGTATAGCGCCAAATGAAAAACTGTTTTTT.

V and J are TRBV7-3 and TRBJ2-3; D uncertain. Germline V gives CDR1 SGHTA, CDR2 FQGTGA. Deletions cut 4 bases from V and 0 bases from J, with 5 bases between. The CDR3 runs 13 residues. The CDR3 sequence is CASSSTSTDTQYF. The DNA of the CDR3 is TGTGCCAGCAGCTCGACTAGCACAGATACGCAGTATTTT.

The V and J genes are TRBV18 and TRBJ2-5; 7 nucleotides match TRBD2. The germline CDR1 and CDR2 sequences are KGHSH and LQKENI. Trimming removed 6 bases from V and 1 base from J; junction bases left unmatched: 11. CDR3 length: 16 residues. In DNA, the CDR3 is TGTGCCAGCTCTCCTACAGCGGGGACTTCCCAAGAGACCCAGTACTTC. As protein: CASSPTAGTSQETQYF.

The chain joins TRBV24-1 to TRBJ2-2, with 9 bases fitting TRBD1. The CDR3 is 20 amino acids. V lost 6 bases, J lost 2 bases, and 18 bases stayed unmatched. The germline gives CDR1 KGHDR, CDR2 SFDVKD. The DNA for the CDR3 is TGTGCCACCAGTCAAACCTGGGGACAGGGATCTCTTTTTAACACCGGGGAGCTGTTTTTT. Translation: CATSQTWGQGSLFNTGELFF.

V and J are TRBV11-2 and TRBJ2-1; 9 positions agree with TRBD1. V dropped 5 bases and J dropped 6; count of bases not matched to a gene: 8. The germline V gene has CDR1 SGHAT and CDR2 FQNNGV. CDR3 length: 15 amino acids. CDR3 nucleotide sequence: TGTGCCAGCAGCCTTAGAGAGGACAGGGGCAATGAGCAGTTCTTC. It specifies CASSLREDRGNEQFF.

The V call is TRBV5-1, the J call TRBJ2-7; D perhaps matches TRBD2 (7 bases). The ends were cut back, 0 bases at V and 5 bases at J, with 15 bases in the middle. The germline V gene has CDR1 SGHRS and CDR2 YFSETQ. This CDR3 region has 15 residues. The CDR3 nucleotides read TGCGCCAGCAGCTTGGTGGGGGGGCGATTCGACGAGCAGTACTTC. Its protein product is CASSLVGGRFDEQYF.

The CDR3 DNA reads TGTGCCTGGAGTGTACAGGAATACTCTGGAAACACCATATATTTT. Its translation is CAWSVQEYSGNTIYF. The chain recombines TRBV30 with TRBJ1-3, with D maybe TRBD1 (5 bases). Trimming cost V 0 bases and J 0 bases, with 9 bases left between them. Per the germline V gene, CDR1 is GTSNPN and CDR2 is SVGIG (reference sequence). The CDR3 extends over 15 amino acids.

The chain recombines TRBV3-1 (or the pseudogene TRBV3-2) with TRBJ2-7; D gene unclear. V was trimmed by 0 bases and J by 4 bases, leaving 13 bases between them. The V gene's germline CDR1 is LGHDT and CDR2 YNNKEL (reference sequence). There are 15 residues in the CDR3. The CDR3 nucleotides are TGTGCCAGCAGCCAAGAATCCGGTTTACCTTACGAGCAGTACTTC. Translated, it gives CASSQESGLPYEQYF.

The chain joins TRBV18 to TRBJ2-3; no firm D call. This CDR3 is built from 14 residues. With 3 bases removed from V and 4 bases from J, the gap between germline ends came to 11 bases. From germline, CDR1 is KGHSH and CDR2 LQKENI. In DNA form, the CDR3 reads TGTGCCAGCTCACCCAGCGAAACGGCAGATACGCAGTATTTT. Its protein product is CASSPSETADTQYF.

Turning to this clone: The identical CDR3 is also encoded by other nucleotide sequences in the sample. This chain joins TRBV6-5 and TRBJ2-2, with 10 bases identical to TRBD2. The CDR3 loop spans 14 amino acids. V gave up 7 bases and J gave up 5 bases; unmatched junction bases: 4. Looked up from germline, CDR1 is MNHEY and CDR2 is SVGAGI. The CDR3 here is CASTSGGGTGELFF. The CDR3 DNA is TGTGCCAGCACTAGCGGGGGTGGAACCGGGGAGCTGTTTTTT.

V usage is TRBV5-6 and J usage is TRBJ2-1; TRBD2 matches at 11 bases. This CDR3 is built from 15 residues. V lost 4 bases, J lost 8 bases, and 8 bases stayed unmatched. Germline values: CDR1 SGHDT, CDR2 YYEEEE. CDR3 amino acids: CASSTSSGGWYEQFF. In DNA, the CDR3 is TGTGCCAGCAGCACGTCTAGCGGGGGGTGGTATGAGCAGTTCTTC.

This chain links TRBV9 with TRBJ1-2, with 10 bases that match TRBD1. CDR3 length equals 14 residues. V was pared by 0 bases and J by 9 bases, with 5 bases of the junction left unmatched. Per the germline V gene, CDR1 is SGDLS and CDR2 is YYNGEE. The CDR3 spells CASSVAGTGVSYTF. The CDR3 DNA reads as TGTGCCAGCAGCGTAGCAGGGACAGGGGTTAGCTACACCTTC.